The entry below gives a single TCR beta chain sequence along with its context. This sample stems from a study of T-cell reconstitution after alpha-beta-depleted transplantation in children. Unique molecular identifiers were used to barcode this TCRbeta library. Each CDR3 protein is one row after TCRdb ran MiXCR on the PCR reads. Of 450,000 to 500,000 distinct CDR3 sequences in the sample, around 12% are singletons; the top ten hold approximately 5.4%. This sample comprised PBMCs from the stem cell graft donor, obtained from the stem cell graft. This clonotype originated in a human donor who donated a stem cell graft to a child with combined immunodeficiency.

The CDR3 loop is CAISESRVGAGELFF. In DNA form, the CDR3 reads TGTGCCATCAGTGAGAGCAGGGTAGGCGCCGGGGAGCTGTTTTTT. This chain connects TRBV10-3 to TRBJ2-2; maybe TRBD1 (5 bases). The ends were cut back, 2 bases at V and 6 bases at J, with 13 bases in the middle. Germline V lookup: CDR1 ENHRY, CDR2 SYGVKD. There are 15 residues in the CDR3.